A single TCR beta chain is shown here with its context. The data derive from a study of blood T cell repertoires in COVID-19. Assay used: immunoSEQ multiplex PCR; TCRdb lists only in-frame clones, some missing. The sample lists about 310,000 clones; roughly 90% were seen once. The CDR3 loop spans 16 amino acids. Germline V gives CDR1 SGHVS, CDR2 FNYEAQ. The ends lost 4 bases at V and 0 bases at J; junction bases unmatched: 7. The receptor's source is a young woman who had recovered from COVID-19. The sequencing sample was made of PBMCs or T cells enriched from blood (not recorded which). The chain couples TRBV7-6 to TRBJ1-1, with 8 bases lining up with TRBD1. The CDR3 DNA reads TGTGCCAGCAGCTCAGACAGGGGAGAGATGAACACTGAAGCTTTCTTT. Its translation: CASSSDRGEMNTEAFF.